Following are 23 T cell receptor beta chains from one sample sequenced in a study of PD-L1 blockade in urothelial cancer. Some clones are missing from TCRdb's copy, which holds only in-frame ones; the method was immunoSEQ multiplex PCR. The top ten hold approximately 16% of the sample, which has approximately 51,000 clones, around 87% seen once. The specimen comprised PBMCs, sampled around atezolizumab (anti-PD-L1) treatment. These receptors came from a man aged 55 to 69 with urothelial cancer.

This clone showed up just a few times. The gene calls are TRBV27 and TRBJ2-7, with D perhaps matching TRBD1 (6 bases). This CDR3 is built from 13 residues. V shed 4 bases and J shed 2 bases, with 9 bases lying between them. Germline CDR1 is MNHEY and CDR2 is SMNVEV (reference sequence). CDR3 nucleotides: TGTGCCAGCAGTTCAAACAGGGCCTACGAGCAGTACTTC. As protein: CASSSNRAYEQYF.

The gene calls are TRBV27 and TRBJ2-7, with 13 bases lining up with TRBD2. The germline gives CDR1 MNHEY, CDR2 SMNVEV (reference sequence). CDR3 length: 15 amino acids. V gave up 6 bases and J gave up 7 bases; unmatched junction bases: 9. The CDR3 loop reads CASRNGLAGAREQYF. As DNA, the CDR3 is TGTGCCAGCAGAAACGGACTAGCGGGGGCCAGGGAGCAGTACTTC.

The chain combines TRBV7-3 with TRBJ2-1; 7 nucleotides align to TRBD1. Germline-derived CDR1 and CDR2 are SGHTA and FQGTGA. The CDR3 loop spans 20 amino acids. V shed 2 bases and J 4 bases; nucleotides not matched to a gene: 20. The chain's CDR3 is CASSLFGAGGVGVSYNEQFF. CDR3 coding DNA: TGTGCCAGCAGCTTATTTGGGGCAGGGGGAGTCGGGGTTTCTTACAATGAGCAGTTCTTC.

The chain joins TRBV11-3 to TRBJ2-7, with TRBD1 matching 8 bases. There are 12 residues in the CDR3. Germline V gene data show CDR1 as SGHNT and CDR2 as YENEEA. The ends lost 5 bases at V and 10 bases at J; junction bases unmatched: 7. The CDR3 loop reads CASSPGQGGQYF. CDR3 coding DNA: TGTGCCAGCAGCCCCGGACAGGGCGGACAGTACTTC.

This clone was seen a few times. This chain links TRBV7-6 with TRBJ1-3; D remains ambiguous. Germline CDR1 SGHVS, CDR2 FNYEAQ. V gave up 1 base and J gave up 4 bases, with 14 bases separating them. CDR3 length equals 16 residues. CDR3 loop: CASSLGATRFGNTIYF. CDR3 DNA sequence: TGTGCCAGCAGCTTAGGGGCGACACGTTTCGGAAACACCATATATTTT.

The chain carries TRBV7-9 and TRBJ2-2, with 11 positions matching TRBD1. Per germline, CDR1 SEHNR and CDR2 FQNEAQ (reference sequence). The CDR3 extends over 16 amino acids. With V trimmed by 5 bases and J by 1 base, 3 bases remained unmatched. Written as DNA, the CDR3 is TGTGCCAGCAGCCCCGGGACAGGGGGGAACACCGGGGAGCTGTTTTTT. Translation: CASSPGTGGNTGELFF.

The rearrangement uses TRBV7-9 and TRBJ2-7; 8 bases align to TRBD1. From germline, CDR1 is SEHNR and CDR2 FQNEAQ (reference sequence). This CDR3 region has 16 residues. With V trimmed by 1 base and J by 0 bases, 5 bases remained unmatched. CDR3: CASSLGRTGSSYEQYF. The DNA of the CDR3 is TGTGCCAGCAGCTTAGGCCGGACAGGGAGCTCCTACGAGCAGTACTTC.

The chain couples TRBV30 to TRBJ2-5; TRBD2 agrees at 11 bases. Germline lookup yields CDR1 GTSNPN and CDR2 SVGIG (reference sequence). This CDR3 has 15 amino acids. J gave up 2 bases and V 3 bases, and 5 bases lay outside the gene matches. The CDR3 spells CAWRDLAGGQETQYF. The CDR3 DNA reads TGTGCCTGGAGGGACCTAGCGGGGGGACAAGAGACCCAGTACTTC. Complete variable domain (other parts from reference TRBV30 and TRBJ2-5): SQTIHQWPATLVQPVGSPLSLECTVEGTSNPNLYWYRQAAGRGLQLLFYSVGIGQISSEVPQNLSASRPQDRQFILSSKKLLLSDSGFYLCAWRDLAGGQETQYFGPGTRLLVL.

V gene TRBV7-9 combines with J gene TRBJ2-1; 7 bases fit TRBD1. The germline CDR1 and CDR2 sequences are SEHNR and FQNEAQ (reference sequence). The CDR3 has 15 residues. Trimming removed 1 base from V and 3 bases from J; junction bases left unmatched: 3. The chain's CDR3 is CASSLGDSGYNEQFF. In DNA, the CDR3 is TGTGCCAGCAGCTTAGGGGACAGCGGCTACAATGAGCAGTTCTTC.

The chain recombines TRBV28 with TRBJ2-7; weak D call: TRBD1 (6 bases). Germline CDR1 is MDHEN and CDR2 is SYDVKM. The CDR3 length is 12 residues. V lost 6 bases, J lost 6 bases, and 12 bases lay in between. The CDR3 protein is CASRRTVSEQYF. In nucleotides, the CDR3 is TGTGCCAGCAGAAGGACAGTATCCGAGCAGTACTTC.

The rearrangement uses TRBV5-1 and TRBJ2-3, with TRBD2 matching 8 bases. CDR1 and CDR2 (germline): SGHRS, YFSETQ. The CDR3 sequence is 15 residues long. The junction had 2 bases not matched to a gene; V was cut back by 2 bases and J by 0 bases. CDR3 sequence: CASSFAGGSTDTQYF. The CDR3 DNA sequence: TGCGCCAGCAGCTTCGCGGGGGGTAGCACAGATACGCAGTATTTT.

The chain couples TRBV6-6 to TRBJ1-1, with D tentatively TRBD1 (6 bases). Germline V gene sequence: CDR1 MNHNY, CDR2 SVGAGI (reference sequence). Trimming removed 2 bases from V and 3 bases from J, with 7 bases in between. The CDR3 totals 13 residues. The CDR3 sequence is CASSYEGDTEAFF. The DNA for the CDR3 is TGTGCCAGCAGTTACGAGGGGGACACTGAAGCTTTCTTT.

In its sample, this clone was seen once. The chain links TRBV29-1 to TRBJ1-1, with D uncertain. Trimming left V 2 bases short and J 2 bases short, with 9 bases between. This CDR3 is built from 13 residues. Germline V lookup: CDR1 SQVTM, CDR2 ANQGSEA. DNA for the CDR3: TGCAGCGTTGAAACCCCACTTAACACTGAAGCTTTCTTT. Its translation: CSVETPLNTEAFF.

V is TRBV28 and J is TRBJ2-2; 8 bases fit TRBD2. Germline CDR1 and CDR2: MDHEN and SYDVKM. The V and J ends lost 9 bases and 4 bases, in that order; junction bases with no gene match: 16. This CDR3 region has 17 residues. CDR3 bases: TGTGCCAGTGGGCGGGGGGCGGCGGGCGTTTCCACCGGGGAGCTGTTTTTT. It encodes CASGRGAAGVSTGELFF.

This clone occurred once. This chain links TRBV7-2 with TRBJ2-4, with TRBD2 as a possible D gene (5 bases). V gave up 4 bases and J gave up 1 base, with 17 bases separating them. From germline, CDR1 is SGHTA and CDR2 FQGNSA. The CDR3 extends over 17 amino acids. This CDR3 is CASSSRAAPGAKNIQYF. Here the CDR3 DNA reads TGTGCCAGCAGCTCGCGGGCCGCCCCGGGGGCCAAAAACATTCAGTACTTC.

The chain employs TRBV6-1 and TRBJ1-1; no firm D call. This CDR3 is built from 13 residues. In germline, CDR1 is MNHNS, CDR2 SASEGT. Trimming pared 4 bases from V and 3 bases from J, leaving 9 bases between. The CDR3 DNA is TGTGCCAGCAGTGCAACAGCTGACACTGAAGCTTTCTTT. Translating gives CASSATADTEAFF.

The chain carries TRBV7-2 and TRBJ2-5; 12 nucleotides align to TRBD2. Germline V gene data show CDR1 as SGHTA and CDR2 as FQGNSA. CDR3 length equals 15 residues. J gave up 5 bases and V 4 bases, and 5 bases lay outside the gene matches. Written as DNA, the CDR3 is TGTGCCAGCAGCTCTGAAACTAGCGGGAGGGAGACCCAGTACTTC. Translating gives CASSSETSGRETQYF.

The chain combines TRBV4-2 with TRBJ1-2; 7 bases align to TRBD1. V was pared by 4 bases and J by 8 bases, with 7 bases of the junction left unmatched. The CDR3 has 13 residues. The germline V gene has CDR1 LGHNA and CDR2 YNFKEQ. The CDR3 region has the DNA TGTGCCAGCAGCCCCCAGGGGGTCCTAGGCTACACCTTC. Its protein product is CASSPQGVLGYTF.

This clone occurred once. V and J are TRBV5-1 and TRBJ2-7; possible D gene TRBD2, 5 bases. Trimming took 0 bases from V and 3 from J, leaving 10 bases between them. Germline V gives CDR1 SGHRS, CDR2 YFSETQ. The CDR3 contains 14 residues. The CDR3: CASSLGGLVYEQYF. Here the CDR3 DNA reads TGCGCCAGCAGCTTGGGAGGACTCGTCTACGAGCAGTACTTC.

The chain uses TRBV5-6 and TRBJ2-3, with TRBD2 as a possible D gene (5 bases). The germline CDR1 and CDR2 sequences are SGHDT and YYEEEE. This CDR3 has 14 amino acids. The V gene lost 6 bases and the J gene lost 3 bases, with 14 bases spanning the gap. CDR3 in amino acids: CASTRPPGTDTQYF. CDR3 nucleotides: TGTGCCAGCACCCGTCCTCCGGGGACAGATACGCAGTATTTT.

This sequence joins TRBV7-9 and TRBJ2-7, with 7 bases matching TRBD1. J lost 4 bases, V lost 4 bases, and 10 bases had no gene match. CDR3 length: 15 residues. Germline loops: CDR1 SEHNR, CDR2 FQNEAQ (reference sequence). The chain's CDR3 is CASSSSRGPTYEQYF. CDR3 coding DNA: TGTGCCAGCAGCTCATCTAGGGGGCCCACTTACGAGCAGTACTTC. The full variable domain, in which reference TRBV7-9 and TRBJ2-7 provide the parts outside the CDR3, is DTGVSQNPRHKITKRGQNVTFRCDPISEHNRLYWYRQTLGQGPEFLTYFQNEAQLEKSRLLSDRFSAERPKGSFSTLEIQRTEQGDSAMYLCASSSSRGPTYEQYFGPGTRLTVT.

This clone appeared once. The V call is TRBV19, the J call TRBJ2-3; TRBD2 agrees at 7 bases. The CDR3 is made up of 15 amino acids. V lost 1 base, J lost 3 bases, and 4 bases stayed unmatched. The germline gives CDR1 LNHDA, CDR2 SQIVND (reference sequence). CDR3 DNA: TGTGCCAGTAGTATAGTCTCTAGCGGTACAGATACGCAGTATTTT. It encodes CASSIVSSGTDTQYF.

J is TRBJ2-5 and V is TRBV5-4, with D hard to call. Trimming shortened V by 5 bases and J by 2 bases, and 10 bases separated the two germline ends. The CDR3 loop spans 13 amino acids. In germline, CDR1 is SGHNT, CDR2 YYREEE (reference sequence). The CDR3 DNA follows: TGTGCCAGCAGACCAGGATTTCAAGAGACCCAGTACTTC. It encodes CASRPGFQETQYF.